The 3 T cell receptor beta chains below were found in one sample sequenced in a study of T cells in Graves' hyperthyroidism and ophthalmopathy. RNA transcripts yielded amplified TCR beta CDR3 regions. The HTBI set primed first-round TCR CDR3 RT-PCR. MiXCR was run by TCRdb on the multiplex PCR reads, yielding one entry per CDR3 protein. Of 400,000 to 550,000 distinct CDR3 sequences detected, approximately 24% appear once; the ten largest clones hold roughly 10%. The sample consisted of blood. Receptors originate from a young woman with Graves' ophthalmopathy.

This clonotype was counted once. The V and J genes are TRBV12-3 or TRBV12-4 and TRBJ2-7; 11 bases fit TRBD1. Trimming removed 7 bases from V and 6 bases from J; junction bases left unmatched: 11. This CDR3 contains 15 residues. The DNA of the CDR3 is TGTGCCAGCACCATGGGAGGGACAGGGGGGAGCGAGCAGTACTTC. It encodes CASTMGGTGGSEQYF.

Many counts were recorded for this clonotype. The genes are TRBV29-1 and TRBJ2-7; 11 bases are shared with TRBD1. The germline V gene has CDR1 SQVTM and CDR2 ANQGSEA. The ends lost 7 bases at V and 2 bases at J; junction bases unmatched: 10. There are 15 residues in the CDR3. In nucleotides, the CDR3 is TGCAGCGCCTCGGTGGGACAGGGGGGCCCCTACGAGCAGTACTTC. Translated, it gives CSASVGQGGPYEQYF.

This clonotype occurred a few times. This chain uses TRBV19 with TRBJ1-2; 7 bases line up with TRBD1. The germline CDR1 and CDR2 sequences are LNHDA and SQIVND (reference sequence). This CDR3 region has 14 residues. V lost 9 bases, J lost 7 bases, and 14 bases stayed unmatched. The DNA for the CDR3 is TGTGCCAGCCTTACGGAGGAGGGGGCTGGTGGCTACACCTTC. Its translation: CASLTEEGAGGYTF. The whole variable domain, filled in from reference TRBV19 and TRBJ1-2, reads DGGITQSPKYLFRKEGQNVTLSCEQNLNHDAMYWYRQDPGQGLRLIYYSQIVNDFQKGDIAEGYSVSREKKESFPLTVTSAQKNPTAFYLCASLTEEGAGGYTFGSGTRLTVV.